The 3 T cell receptor beta chains below all came from one sample that was sequenced in a study of blood T cell repertoires in COVID-19. The data were produced by immunoSEQ multiplex PCR, yet TCRdb's version contains in-frame clones alone and is incomplete. This table has 200,000 to 300,000 clones, 80% to 90% appearing once. The sample consisted of PBMCs or T cells enriched from blood (not recorded which). The receptors derive from a man aged 50 to 60 who had been exposed to COVID-19.

This clone was counted once. The chain uses TRBV6-1 and TRBJ2-1, with D possibly being TRBD2 (5 bases). V lost 2 bases and J 5 bases, leaving 16 bases between the germline ends. Looked up from germline, CDR1 is MNHNS and CDR2 is SASEGT. The CDR3 consists of 16 residues. The CDR3: CASSEPGRLYHNEQFF. The CDR3 DNA reads TGTGCCAGCAGTGAACCGGGGAGACTATACCACAATGAGCAGTTCTTC.

The table lists this clone with a few counts. This chain connects TRBV27 to TRBJ2-7; 8 nucleotides match TRBD2. The trim removed 6 bases at V and 0 bases at J, leaving 4 bases unmatched. The CDR3 consists of 14 residues. Germline V lookup: CDR1 MNHEY, CDR2 SMNVEV (reference sequence). CDR3 in amino acids: CASRESGSSYEQYV. CDR3 bases: TGTGCCAGCAGGGAGAGCGGGAGCTCCTACGAGCAGTACGTC.

The CDR3 DNA is TGTGCCAGCACCAAAAGGGGCAGGGAAAGCAATGAGCAGTTCTTC. Translated: CASTKRGRESNEQFF. The chain uses TRBV28 and TRBJ2-1; the D gene is possibly TRBD1 (5 bases). The V gene's germline CDR1 is MDHEN and CDR2 SYDVKM. The CDR3 consists of 15 residues. The V end lost 7 bases, the J end lost 6 bases, and 19 bases lay between the germline ends.